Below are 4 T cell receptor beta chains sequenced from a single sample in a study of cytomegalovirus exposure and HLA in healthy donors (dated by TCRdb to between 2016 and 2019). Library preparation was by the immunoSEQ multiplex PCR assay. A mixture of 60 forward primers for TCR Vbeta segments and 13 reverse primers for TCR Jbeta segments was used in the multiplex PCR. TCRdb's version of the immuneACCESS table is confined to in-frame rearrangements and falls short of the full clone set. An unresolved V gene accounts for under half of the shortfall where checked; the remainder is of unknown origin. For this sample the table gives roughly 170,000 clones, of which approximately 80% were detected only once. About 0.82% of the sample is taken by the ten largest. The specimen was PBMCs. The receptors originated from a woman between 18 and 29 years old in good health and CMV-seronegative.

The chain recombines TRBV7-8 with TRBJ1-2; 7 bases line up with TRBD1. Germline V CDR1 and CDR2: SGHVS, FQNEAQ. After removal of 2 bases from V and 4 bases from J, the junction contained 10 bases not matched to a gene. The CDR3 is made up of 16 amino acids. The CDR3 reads CASSLQPVGQAYGYTF. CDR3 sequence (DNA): TGTGCCAGCAGCTTACAACCGGTAGGACAGGCCTATGGCTACACCTTC.

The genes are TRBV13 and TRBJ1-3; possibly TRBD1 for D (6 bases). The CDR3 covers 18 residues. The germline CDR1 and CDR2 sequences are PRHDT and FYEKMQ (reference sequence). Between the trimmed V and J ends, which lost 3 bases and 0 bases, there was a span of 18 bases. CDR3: CASSLFPPGHFSGNTIYF. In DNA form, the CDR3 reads TGTGCCAGCAGCTTGTTCCCCCCGGGACACTTCTCTGGAAACACCATATATTTT.

As DNA, the CDR3 is TGTGCCAGCAGCTTGGGACTAGCGGAAAACATTCAGTACTTC. Translation: CASSLGLAENIQYF. The V call is TRBV13, the J call TRBJ2-4; TRBD2 matches 11 bases. This CDR3 comprises 14 residues. CDR1 PRHDT and CDR2 FYEKMQ come from the germline V gene (reference sequence). The V gene end was trimmed by 3 bases and the J gene end by 5 bases; junction bases not matched to a gene: 0.

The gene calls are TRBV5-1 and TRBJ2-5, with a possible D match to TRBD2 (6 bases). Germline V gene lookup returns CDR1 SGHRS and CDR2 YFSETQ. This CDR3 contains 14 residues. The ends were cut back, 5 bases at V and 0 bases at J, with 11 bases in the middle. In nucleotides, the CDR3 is TGCGCCAGCAGTAATAGCGGAGACCAAGAGACCCAGTACTTC. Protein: CASSNSGDQETQYF.